This T cell receptor beta chain was profiled in a study of blood T cell repertoires in COVID-19. Study information: There were acute and convalescent COVID-19 samples, and they came from the United States, Italy and Spain. The cDNA or gDNA used as material had been derived from T cells, B-cell-depleted T cells, or PBMCs.

How the authors handled the data: Amplification with reference gene primers provided the estimates of nucleated cell counts. Assay: immunoSEQ multiplex PCR; the TCRdb copy retains only in-frame clones and omits some. From that table come the V and J calls and clone size; the DNA was used to work out D and trimming. The data show about 80,000 clones, over 70% seen once. V dropped 6 bases and J dropped 0 bases, with 12 bases sitting between them. The CDR3 has 15 residues. In germline, CDR1 is MNHEY, CDR2 SVGAGI. This chain joins TRBV6-5 and TRBJ2-4; D remains ambiguous. The sequenced material came from peripheral blood. This clonotype originated in a human donor in a cohort sampled during active COVID-19. The CDR3 DNA follows: TGTGCCAGCAGCGGTAGCACCATAGCCAAAAACATTCAGTACTTC. It specifies CASSGSTIAKNIQYF.